The T cell receptor beta chain described here comes from a study of T cell changes during pregnancy in multiple sclerosis. Assay used: immunoSEQ multiplex PCR; TCRdb lists only in-frame clones, some missing. The data contain fewer than 90,000 clones, 80% to 95% of them seen just once; the ten biggest clones take up less than 1.5%. Sequenced material: peripheral blood, taken in the third trimester of pregnancy. This receptor was taken from a female donor in good health, enrolled as a control in a pregnancy study.

The CDR3 loop reads CASSLGPVTYEQYF. In DNA, the CDR3 is TGCGCCAGCAGCTTGGGGCCCGTAACCTACGAGCAGTACTTC. This chain uses TRBV5-1 with TRBJ2-7; no firm D call. This CDR3 is built from 14 residues. Per the germline V gene, CDR1 is SGHRS and CDR2 is YFSETQ. V dropped 0 bases and J dropped 2 bases, with 9 bases sitting between them.